The 27 T cell receptor beta chains below all came from one sample that was sequenced in a study of cytomegalovirus exposure and HLA in healthy donors. PCR involved 60 Vbeta and 13 Jbeta primers. Assay: immunoSEQ multiplex PCR; the TCRdb copy retains only in-frame clones and omits some. The sample has around 200,000 clones; around three quarters are singletons. The sequencing input was PBMCs. These receptors all stem from a man aged 35 to 55 in good health and CMV-seronegative.

The gene calls are TRBV25-1 and TRBJ2-5, with a weak D call TRBD1 (5 bases). The CDR3 covers 14 residues. From germline, CDR1 is MGHDK and CDR2 SYGVNS. Trimming removed 7 bases at V and 5 bases at J, with 17 bases between. The CDR3, as DNA: TGTGCCAGCACCCCTGCAGGGTGGCAGGAGACCCAGTACTTC. Its protein is CASTPAGWQETQYF.

V usage is TRBV7-2 and J usage is TRBJ1-5, with 8 bases aligning to TRBD1. Germline trimming cut 4 bases from V and 7 bases from J; bases unmatched to any gene: 9. CDR3 length equals 15 residues. Germline CDR1 and CDR2: SGHTA and FQGNSA. The CDR3 nucleotides read TGTGCCAGCAGCTCTGGACAGGGCGTGAGCCAGCCCCAGCATTTT. It specifies CASSSGQGVSQPQHF. Filled out from reference TRBV7-2 and TRBJ1-5, the complete variable domain reads GAGVSQSPSNKVTEKGKDVELRCDPISGHTALYWYRQSLGQGLEFLIYFQGNSAPDKSGLPSDRFSAERTGGSVSTLTIQRTQQEDSAVYLCASSSGQGVSQPQHFGDGTRLSIL.

This sequence joins TRBV29-1 and TRBJ1-1; a possible D gene is TRBD1 (6 bases). This CDR3 has 18 residues. V lost 3 bases to trimming and J lost 0 bases, with 23 bases between them. Germline V gene lookup returns CDR1 SQVTM and CDR2 ANQGSEA. CDR3 sequence: CSVDPLRTARLLNTEAFF. For the CDR3, the DNA is TGCAGCGTTGACCCCCTGAGGACAGCCAGGTTATTGAACACTGAAGCTTTCTTT.

The rearrangement links TRBV28 to TRBJ2-7; 7 nucleotides line up with TRBD2. The CDR3 extends over 14 amino acids. V lost 6 bases to trimming and J lost 0 bases; unmatched junction nucleotides: 5. Germline CDR1 and CDR2: MDHEN and SYDVKM. The CDR3 spells CASSRTRVSYEQYF. The CDR3 nucleotides read TGTGCCAGCAGCCGGACTAGGGTCTCCTACGAGCAGTACTTC. The whole variable domain, filled in from reference TRBV28 and TRBJ2-7, reads DVKVTQSSRYLVKRTGEKVFLECVQDMDHENMFWYRQDPGLGLRLIYFSYDVKMKEKGDIPEGYSVSREKKERFSLILESASTNQTSMYLCASSRTRVSYEQYFGPGTRLTVT.

This chain connects TRBV7-3 to TRBJ1-2; 8 bases match TRBD1. Germline assignment: CDR1 SGHTA and CDR2 FQGTGA. With 1 base clipped from V and 6 bases from J, the junction kept 16 bases outside the gene matches. This CDR3 has 18 amino acids. The CDR3 protein is CASSLRGHGQGAKDGYTF. CDR3 DNA: TGTGCCAGCAGCTTAAGGGGCCATGGTCAGGGGGCAAAGGATGGCTACACCTTC.

This clone was counted a single time. The CDR3 spells CASGGQGGRWNEQFF. CDR3 nucleotide sequence: TGTGCCAGCGGGGGGCAGGGGGGACGATGGAATGAGCAGTTCTTC. This chain uses TRBV7-9 with TRBJ2-1; possibly TRBD1 for D (7 bases). Germline CDR1 is SEHNR and CDR2 is FQNEAQ (reference sequence). Trimming pared 8 bases from V and 7 bases from J, leaving 21 bases between. The CDR3 totals 15 residues.

The CDR3 spells CASSSGGAAEQFF. The CDR3 DNA reads as TGTGCCAGTAGTAGCGGGGGGGCGGCTGAGCAGTTCTTC. The chain employs TRBV19 and TRBJ2-1, with 9 bases fitting TRBD2. This CDR3 has 13 residues. In germline, CDR1 is LNHDA, CDR2 SQIVND (reference sequence). V dropped 4 bases and J dropped 9; count of bases not matched to a gene: 4.

J is TRBJ2-7 and V is TRBV18; TRBD2 agrees at 9 bases. CDR1 KGHSH and CDR2 LQKENI come from the germline V gene. The junction had 7 bases not matched to a gene; V was cut back by 5 bases and J by 2 bases. CDR3 length: 15 residues. The CDR3 DNA reads TGTGCCAGCTCAACGACTAGCGGAAAAACCTACGAGCAGTACTTC. Protein sequence: CASSTTSGKTYEQYF.

The chain is built from TRBV7-9 and TRBJ1-2, with 8 positions matching TRBD1. The V and J ends lost 5 bases and 4 bases, in that order; junction bases with no gene match: 3. The V gene's germline CDR1 is SEHNR and CDR2 FQNEAQ (reference sequence). This CDR3 comprises 13 residues. CDR3 residues: CASSPTGVYGYTF. As DNA, the CDR3 is TGTGCCAGCAGCCCGACAGGGGTCTATGGCTACACCTTC.

CDR3 in amino acids: CASSFPQGAGTGELFF. CDR3 DNA sequence: TGTGCCAGCAGCTTCCCACAGGGGGCTGGCACCGGGGAGCTGTTTTTT. V is TRBV7-3 and J is TRBJ2-2; TRBD1 matches 9 bases. The CDR3 has 16 amino acids. Germline V gene lookup returns CDR1 SGHTA and CDR2 FQGTGA. The V and J ends lost 3 bases and 4 bases, in that order; junction bases with no gene match: 6.

This clone showed up just a few times. The CDR3 loop is CAWRDISSYEQYF. In DNA form, the CDR3 reads TGTGCCTGGAGGGACATTAGCTCCTACGAGCAGTACTTC. The V gene is TRBV30, the J gene TRBJ2-7, with a tentative D call TRBD1 (5 bases). Germline-derived CDR1 and CDR2 are GTSNPN and SVGIG (reference sequence). The CDR3 consists of 13 residues. Between the trimmed V and J ends, which lost 3 bases and 0 bases, there was a span of 9 bases.

The V and J genes are TRBV18 and TRBJ2-7, with D uncertain. CDR3 length: 13 residues. Trimming cost V 3 bases and J 1 base, with 7 bases left between them. Germline values: CDR1 KGHSH, CDR2 LQKENI. CDR3 nucleotides: TGTGCCAGCTCACCGCGGATTTCCTACGAGCAGTACTTC. This sequence encodes CASSPRISYEQYF.

The chain couples TRBV6-5 to TRBJ2-3; TRBD1 might be the D (5 bases). Germline values: CDR1 MNHEY, CDR2 SVGAGI. V dropped 6 bases and J dropped 5 bases, with 18 bases sitting between them. The CDR3 loop spans 15 amino acids. This CDR3 is CASSLGQGKGDTQYF. The DNA of the CDR3 is TGTGCCAGCAGCCTCGGGCAGGGCAAGGGAGATACGCAGTATTTT.

The rearrangement joins TRBV27 to TRBJ2-7, with D maybe TRBD2 (5 bases). Trimming stripped 2 bases from V and 4 bases from J, with 12 bases between. CDR1 is MNHEY and CDR2 is SMNVEV in the germline V gene (reference sequence). The CDR3 is 14 residues long. The CDR3 region has the DNA TGTGCCAGCAGTTTAGGTGGGAGAGGGTACGAGCAGTACTTC. It codes for CASSLGGRGYEQYF.

For this clone: The junction differs from germline at one of its ends, possibly a read error. This chain joins TRBV7-9 and TRBJ1-4; D possibly corresponds to TRBD1 (6 bases). The germline CDR1 and CDR2 sequences are SEHNR and FQNEAQ (reference sequence). The CDR3 consists of 14 residues. As DNA, the CDR3 is TGTTCCAGCAGCCTTATTTTCCAGGGGGAAAAACTGTTTTTT. Amino acid sequence: CSSSLIFQGEKLFF.

The sample holds a few counts of this clone. This chain connects TRBV7-3 to TRBJ2-1, with a possible D match to TRBD2 (5 bases). The CDR3 covers 13 residues. Germline CDR1 and CDR2: SGHTA and FQGTGA. V shed 2 bases and J shed 7 bases, with 9 bases lying between them. CDR3 residues: CASSLAGNNEQFF. The CDR3 bases are TGTGCCAGCAGCTTAGCCGGGAATAATGAGCAGTTCTTC.

The V and J genes are TRBV5-4 and TRBJ2-7; 10 positions agree with TRBD1. The CDR3 spans 12 residues. The V segment lost 10 bases and the J segment 4 bases; nucleotides outside the gene matches: 5. The germline CDR1 and CDR2 sequences are SGHNT and YYREEE (reference sequence). In nucleotides, the CDR3 is TGTGCCTGGGGACAGGGGTCATACGAGCAGTACTTC. Translating gives CAWGQGSYEQYF.

This chain uses TRBV9 with TRBJ2-5, with TRBD2 matching 7 bases. Germline V gives CDR1 SGDLS, CDR2 YYNGEE. The CDR3 totals 16 residues. With V trimmed by 0 bases and J by 1 base, 6 bases remained unmatched. The CDR3 nucleotides are TGTGCCAGCAGCGTAGATGGTAGCGGGTTCCAAGAGACCCAGTACTTC. This sequence encodes CASSVDGSGFQETQYF.

With regard to this clone: The same CDR3 also results from other DNA sequences found in this sample. This chain links TRBV29-1 with TRBJ2-1; 8 nucleotides match TRBD1. V shed 7 bases and J 4 bases; nucleotides not matched to a gene: 9. The CDR3 contains 14 residues. Germline CDR1 reads SQVTM; CDR2 reads ANQGSEA. The CDR3, as DNA: TGCAGCGGTTGGAAGGGGACAGGTTACAATGAGCAGTTCTTC. Amino acid sequence: CSGWKGTGYNEQFF.

The rearrangement links TRBV6-6 to TRBJ1-1; the match to TRBD1 covers 7 bases. J lost 0 bases, V lost 7 bases, and 5 bases had no gene match. The CDR3 runs 14 residues. From germline, CDR1 is MNHNY and CDR2 SVGAGI (reference sequence). CDR3 amino acids: CASTRQGVNTEAFF. CDR3 bases: TGTGCCAGCACCAGACAGGGAGTGAACACTGAAGCTTTCTTT.

The chain combines TRBV29-1 with TRBJ2-1; D is possibly TRBD1 (5 bases). CDR1 and CDR2 from the germline V gene are SQVTM and ANQGSEA. Trimming took off 0 bases at V and 10 bases at J, with 10 bases between the two ends. The CDR3 consists of 12 residues. This CDR3 reads CSVEDGHFEQFF. The CDR3 DNA sequence: TGCAGCGTTGAAGACGGACATTTCGAGCAGTTCTTC.

The chain joins TRBV9 to TRBJ2-5, with a tentative D call TRBD2 (7 bases). The CDR3 runs to 15 residues. V was trimmed by 1 base and J by 9 bases, leaving 19 bases between them. The germline gives CDR1 SGDLS, CDR2 YYNGEE. CDR3 nucleotide sequence: TGTGCCAGCAGCGTATTCAGCGGAGGGGGGGAGGCCCAGTACTTC. This sequence encodes CASSVFSGGGEAQYF.

This chain uses TRBV5-6 with TRBJ1-2; D possibly corresponds to TRBD1 (6 bases). The ends were cut back, 3 bases at V and 7 bases at J, with 16 bases in the middle. Per the germline V gene, CDR1 is SGHDT and CDR2 is YYEEEE. The CDR3 sequence is 14 residues long. The CDR3 DNA reads TGTGCCAGCAGCTCGGGAGGACAGAAATTTGGCTACACCTTC. Protein: CASSSGGQKFGYTF.

The CDR3 spells CASDDRNNQPQHF. The CDR3, as DNA: TGTGCCAGTGACGACAGAAACAATCAGCCCCAGCATTTT. The chain couples TRBV2 to TRBJ1-5, with D possibly TRBD1 on 5 matching bases. Between the trimmed V and J ends, which lost 9 bases and 3 bases, there was a span of 12 bases. CDR1 and CDR2 (germline): SNHLY, FYNNEI. This CDR3 has 13 residues.

This chain joins TRBV4-1 and TRBJ2-1; 7 bases line up with TRBD1. The CDR3 extends over 15 amino acids. Germline values: CDR1 MGHRA, CDR2 YSYEKL. Trimming at V came to 1 base and at J to 0 bases, leaving 0 bases not matched to a gene. CDR3 region: CASSQGDSSYNEQFF. CDR3 sequence (DNA): TGCGCCAGCAGCCAAGGGGACAGCTCCTACAATGAGCAGTTCTTC.

On this clone itself: This sample includes further DNA sequences coding for the same CDR3. V and J are TRBV28 and TRBJ1-5; 9 positions agree with TRBD1. There are 14 residues in the CDR3. The junction had 3 bases not matched to a gene; V was cut back by 5 bases and J by 4 bases. CDR1 and CDR2 (germline): MDHEN, SYDVKM. CDR3 in DNA: TGTGCCAGCAGTCTAGGACAGGGGAATCAGCCCCAGCATTTT. It codes for CASSLGQGNQPQHF.

The chain joins TRBV28 to TRBJ2-1; the match to TRBD1 covers 7 bases. The germline V gene has CDR1 MDHEN and CDR2 SYDVKM. J lost 6 bases, V lost 1 base, and 3 bases had no gene match. The CDR3 has 14 residues. CDR3 DNA sequence: TGTGCCAGCAGTTTATTGACAGGGAGCAATGAGCAGTTCTTC. Protein sequence: CASSLLTGSNEQFF.